This T cell receptor (beta chain) is from a study of shared T cell receptors in the human thymus. CDR1 MDHEN and CDR2 SYDVKM come from the germline V gene. The V gene end was trimmed by 6 bases and the J gene end by 1 base; junction bases not matched to a gene: 6. CDR3 size: 15 residues. Produced via immunoSEQ multiplex PCR; TCRdb's table is partial and in-frame only. The table shows 700,000 to 750,000 clones, with approximately 83% occurring only once. The same data also went into a second study, on human thymus T cells. From that paper: Resections from corrective heart surgery supplied the thymus tissue.

V gene TRBV28 combines with J gene TRBJ2-7; 10 nucleotides agree with TRBD1. Sequenced: thymocytes. The TCR sequence derives from a girl under two years old with a congenital heart defect. The CDR3 DNA reads TGTGCCAGCAGCCGGGGACAGGGGTTATCCTACGAGCAGTACTTC. It translates to CASSRGQGLSYEQYF.